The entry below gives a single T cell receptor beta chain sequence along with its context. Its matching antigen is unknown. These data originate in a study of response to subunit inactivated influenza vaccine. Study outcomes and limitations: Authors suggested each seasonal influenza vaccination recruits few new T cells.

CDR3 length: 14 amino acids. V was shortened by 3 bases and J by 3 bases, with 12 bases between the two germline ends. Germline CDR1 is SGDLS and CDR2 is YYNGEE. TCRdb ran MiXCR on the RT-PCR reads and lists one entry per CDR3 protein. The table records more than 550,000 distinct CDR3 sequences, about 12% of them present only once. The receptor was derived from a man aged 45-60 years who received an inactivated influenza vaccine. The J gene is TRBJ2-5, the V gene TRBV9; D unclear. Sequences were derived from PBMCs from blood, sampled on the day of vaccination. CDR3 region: CASSADGREETQYF. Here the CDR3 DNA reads TGTGCCAGCAGCGCCGACGGCCGGGAAGAGACCCAGTACTTC.